This T cell receptor (beta chain) came from a study of cytomegalovirus exposure and HLA in healthy donors. Study findings and constraints: TCR beta chains numbering under 200 were designated cytomegalovirus-associated. In vitro experiments confirmed that three CMV-associated chains were specific for CMV antigens. Later, an analysis found that TCR clusters from the first cohort tended to co-occur in the approximately 130 validation repertoires.

Clones were read by immunoSEQ multiplex PCR, and TCRdb kept only the in-frame ones, dropping some. The repertoire includes about 56,000 clones, about 92% of them detected once, and around 1.1% sits in the top ten. Donors came from a validation cohort of 90 to 150 subjects, distinct from the first 666-subject cohort. To note about this clone: As yet, its antigen is unknown.

CDR1 is SGHNT, CDR2 YYREEE, per germline (reference sequence). This CDR3 spans 15 amino acids. Trimming took off 0 bases at V and 2 bases at J, with 6 bases between the two ends. The TCR was taken from a man between 18 and 35 years old in good health and CMV-seronegative. Sequenced sample: PBMCs. The genes are TRBV5-4 and TRBJ2-6; D possibly corresponds to TRBD1 (6 bases). CDR3 sequence: CASSLAGAGANVLTF. The CDR3 bases are TGTGCCAGCAGCTTGGCAGGGGCTGGGGCCAACGTCCTGACTTTC.